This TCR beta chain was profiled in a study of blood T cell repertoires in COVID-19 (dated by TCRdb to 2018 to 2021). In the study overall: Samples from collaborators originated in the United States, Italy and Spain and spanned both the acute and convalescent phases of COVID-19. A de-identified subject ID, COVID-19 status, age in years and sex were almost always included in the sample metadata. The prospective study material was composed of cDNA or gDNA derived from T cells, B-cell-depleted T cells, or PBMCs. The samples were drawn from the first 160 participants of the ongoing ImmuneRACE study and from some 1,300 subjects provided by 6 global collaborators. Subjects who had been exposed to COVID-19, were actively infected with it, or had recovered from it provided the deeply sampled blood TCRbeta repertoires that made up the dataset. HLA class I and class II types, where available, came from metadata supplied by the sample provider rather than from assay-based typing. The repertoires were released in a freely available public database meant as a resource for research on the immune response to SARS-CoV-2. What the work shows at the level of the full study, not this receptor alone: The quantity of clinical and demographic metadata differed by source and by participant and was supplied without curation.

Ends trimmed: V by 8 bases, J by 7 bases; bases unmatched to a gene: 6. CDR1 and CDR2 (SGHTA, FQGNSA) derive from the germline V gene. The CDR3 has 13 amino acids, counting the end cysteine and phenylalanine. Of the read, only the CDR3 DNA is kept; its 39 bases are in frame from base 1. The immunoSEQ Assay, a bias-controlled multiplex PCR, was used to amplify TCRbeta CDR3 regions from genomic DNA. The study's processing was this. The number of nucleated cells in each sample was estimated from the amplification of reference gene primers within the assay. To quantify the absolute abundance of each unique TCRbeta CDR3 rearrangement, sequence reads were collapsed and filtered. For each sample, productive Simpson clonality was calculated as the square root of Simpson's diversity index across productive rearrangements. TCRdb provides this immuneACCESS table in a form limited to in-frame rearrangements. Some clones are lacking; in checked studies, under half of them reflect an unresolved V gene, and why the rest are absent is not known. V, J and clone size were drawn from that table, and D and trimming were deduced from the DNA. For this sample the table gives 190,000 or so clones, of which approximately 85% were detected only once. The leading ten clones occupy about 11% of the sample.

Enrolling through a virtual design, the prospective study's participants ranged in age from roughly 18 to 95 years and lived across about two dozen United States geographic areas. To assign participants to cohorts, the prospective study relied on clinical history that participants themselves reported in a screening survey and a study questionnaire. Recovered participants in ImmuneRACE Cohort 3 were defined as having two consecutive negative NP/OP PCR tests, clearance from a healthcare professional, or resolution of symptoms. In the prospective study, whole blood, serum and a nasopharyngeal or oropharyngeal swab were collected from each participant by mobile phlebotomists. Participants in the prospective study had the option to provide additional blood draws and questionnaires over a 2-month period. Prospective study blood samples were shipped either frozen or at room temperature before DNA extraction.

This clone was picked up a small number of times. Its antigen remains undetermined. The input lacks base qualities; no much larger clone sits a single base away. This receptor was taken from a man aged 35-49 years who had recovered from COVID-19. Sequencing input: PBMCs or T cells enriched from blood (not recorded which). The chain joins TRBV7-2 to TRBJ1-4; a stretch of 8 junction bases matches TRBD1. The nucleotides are TGTGCCAGCGGACAGGGTGGCGGTGAAAAACTGTTTTTT. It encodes CASGQGGGEKLFF. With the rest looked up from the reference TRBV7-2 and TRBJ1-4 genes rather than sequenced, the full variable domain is GAGVSQSPSNKVTEKGKDVELRCDPISGHTALYWYRQSLGQGLEFLIYFQGNSAPDKSGLPSDRFSAERTGGSVSTLTIQRTQQEDSAVYLCASGQGGGEKLFFGSGTQLSVL.